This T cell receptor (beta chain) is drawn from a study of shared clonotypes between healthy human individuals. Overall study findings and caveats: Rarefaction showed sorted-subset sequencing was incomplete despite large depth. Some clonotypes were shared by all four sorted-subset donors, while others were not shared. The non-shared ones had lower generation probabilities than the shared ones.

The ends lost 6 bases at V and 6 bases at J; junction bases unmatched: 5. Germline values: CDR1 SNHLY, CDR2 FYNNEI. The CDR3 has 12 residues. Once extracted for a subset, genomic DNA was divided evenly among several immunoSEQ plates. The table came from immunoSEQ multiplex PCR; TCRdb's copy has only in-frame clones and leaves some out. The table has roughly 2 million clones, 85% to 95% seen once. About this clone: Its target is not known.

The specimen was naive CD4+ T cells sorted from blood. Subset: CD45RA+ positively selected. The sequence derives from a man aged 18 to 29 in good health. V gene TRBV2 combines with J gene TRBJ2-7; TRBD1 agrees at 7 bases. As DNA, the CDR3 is TGTGCCAGCAGCGAAACAGGGGCCGAGCAGTACTTC. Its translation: CASSETGAEQYF. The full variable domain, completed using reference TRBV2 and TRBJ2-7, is EPEVTQTPSHQVTQMGQEVILRCVPISNHLYFYWYRQILGQKVEFLVSFYNNEISEKSEIFDDQFSVERPDGSNFTLKIRSTKLEDSAMYFCASSETGAEQYFGPGTRLTVT.